This record covers a single T cell receptor beta chain. This sample was included in a study of blood T cell repertoires in COVID-19. Study overall: The United States, Italy and Spain provided the acute and convalescent COVID-19 samples. T cells, B-cell-depleted T cells, or PBMCs provided the cDNA or gDNA that served as material.

Assay: immunoSEQ multiplex PCR; the TCRdb copy retains only in-frame clones and omits some. The data show about 210,000 clones, over 80% seen once. Germline trimming cut 0 bases from V and 6 bases from J; bases unmatched to any gene: 5. The CDR3 spans 15 residues. CDR1 MGHRA and CDR2 YSYEKL come from the germline V gene. This clonotype originated in a man younger than 35 with acute COVID-19. The sequenced sample consisted of PBMCs or T cells enriched from blood (not recorded which). This sequence joins TRBV4-1 and TRBJ2-1, with 7 bases that match TRBD2. The CDR3 DNA reads TGCGCCAGCAGCCAAGACTGGACTAGTGTCAATGAGCAGTTCTTC. This codes for CASSQDWTSVNEQFF.